The rows below give T cell receptor beta chains drawn from one sample of a study of OX40 agonist ivuxolimab in advanced cancers. The repertoire was sequenced with immunoSEQ multiplex PCR; TCRdb's copy has only in-frame clones and lacks some. The sample contains under 75,000 clones, 84% of which appear only once. The material sequenced was CD4+ or CD8+ T cells sorted from blood, taken in a trial of the OX40 agonist ivuxolimab. These receptors all come from an adult with an advanced solid tumor such as melanoma, head and neck, liver or kidney cancer. Each CDR3 is given with its conserved first and last residue. D genes are given only for firm matches. For some rows the clone size is stated as once, few or many, or as a class when expanded; others skip it.

cdr3_nt	cdr3_aa	j_call	v_call	clone_size	d_call
TGCAGCGTTGGCGAGCAGGCCAGCAATCAGCCCCAGCATTTT	CSVGEQASNQPQHF	TRBJ1-5	TRBV29-1	.	.
TGTGCCAGCAGCTCGAGACTAGCCCAAGGAGCAAATGAGCAGTTCTTC	CASSSRLAQGANEQFF	TRBJ2-1	TRBV11-2	.	TRBD2
TGTGCCAGCAGTTATCAACAGGGGCAGGGAAACACCATATATTTT	CASSYQQGQGNTIYF	TRBJ1-3	TRBV6-6	.	TRBD1
TGCAGCGGACGAGTGACAGGGAGTGGGCCCCAGCATTTT	CSGRVTGSGPQHF	TRBJ1-5	TRBV29-1	.	TRBD1
TGCGCCAGCAGCTTAGACAGGGGCCTCTCCTACGAGCAGTACTTC	CASSLDRGLSYEQYF	TRBJ2-7	TRBV5-1	.	TRBD1
TGTGCCAGCAGCCCGACAGGGGGCGAGCAGTACTTC	CASSPTGGEQYF	TRBJ2-7	TRBV7-9	.	TRBD1
TGTGCCAGCTCTCCAGGACAGGGCGGGTATGGCTACACCTTC	CASSPGQGGYGYTF	TRBJ1-2	TRBV18	.	TRBD1
TGCAGCGTTGGGAGGGGAAGAACTTACGAGCAGTACTTC	CSVGRGRTYEQYF	TRBJ2-7	TRBV29-1	.	.
TGTGCCAGCAGCCCAGGACAAAACACTGAAGCTTTCTTT	CASSPGQNTEAFF	TRBJ1-1	TRBV9	.	.
TGTGCCAGCAGCGGACAGGTGTCTAATGAAAAACTGTTTTTT	CASSGQVSNEKLFF	TRBJ1-4	TRBV7-2	.	TRBD1
TGTGCCAGCAGCTTGGATGCTGGAAACACCATATATTTT	CASSLDAGNTIYF	TRBJ1-3	TRBV5-4	.	.
TGTGCCAGCTGGGTCGCCTATAGCAATCAGCCCCAGCATTTT	CASWVAYSNQPQHF	TRBJ1-5	TRBV6-1	.	.
TGCAGCGTGTCACAGGGTTTATTAGGGAATCAGCCCCAGCATTTT	CSVSQGLLGNQPQHF	TRBJ1-5	TRBV29-1	.	.
TGTGCCAGCAGTTTCTCCGGCGCGAATCTAGGTTCACCCCTCCACTTT	CASSFSGANLGSPLHF	TRBJ1-6	TRBV7-9	.	.
TGTGCCAGCAGTTTACAGGGGGCGGGTGGGGAGCTGTTTTTT	CASSLQGAGGELFF	TRBJ2-2	TRBV7-2	few	TRBD1
TGTGCCAGCAGCGTAGACAGGATTGGAAACACCATATATTTT	CASSVDRIGNTIYF	TRBJ1-3	TRBV9	once	.
TGCAGCGTATCAGGGGGCCGAGGAACTGAAGCTTTCTTT	CSVSGGRGTEAFF	TRBJ1-1	TRBV29-1	once	TRBD1
TGCGCCAGCAGGGAGGTCTACGAGCAGTACTTC	CASREVYEQYF	TRBJ2-7	TRBV5-1	.	.
TGTGCCAGCAGCTTCGGACAGGAGACTGAAGCTTTCTTT	CASSFGQETEAFF	TRBJ1-1	TRBV7-3	once	TRBD1
TGTGCCAGCAGCTTAACGAGGGGGGGCTACAATGAGCAGTTCTTC	CASSLTRGGYNEQFF	TRBJ2-1	TRBV7-3	.	.
TGTGCCAGCAGCTTGGCAGGTAGCTCTGGAAACACCATATATTTT	CASSLAGSSGNTIYF	TRBJ1-3	TRBV7-2	few	.
TGTGCCAGCAGCGTAGGGGCGGGAAGCCAAGAGACCCAGTACTTC	CASSVGAGSQETQYF	TRBJ2-5	TRBV9	.	.
TGTGCCAGCAGCCTATACCTTGGCCGTTCGAACACCGGGGAGCTGTTTTTT	CASSLYLGRSNTGELFF	TRBJ2-2	TRBV7-8	.	.